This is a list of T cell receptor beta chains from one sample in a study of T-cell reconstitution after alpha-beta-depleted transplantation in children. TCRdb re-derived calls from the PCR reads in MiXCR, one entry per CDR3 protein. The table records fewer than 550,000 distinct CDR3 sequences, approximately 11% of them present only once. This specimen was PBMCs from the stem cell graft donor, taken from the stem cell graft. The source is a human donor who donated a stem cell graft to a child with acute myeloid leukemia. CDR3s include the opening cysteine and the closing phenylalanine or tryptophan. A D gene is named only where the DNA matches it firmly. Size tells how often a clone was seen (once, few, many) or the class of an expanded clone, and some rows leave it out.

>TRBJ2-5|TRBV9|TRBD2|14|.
CASSSGTSRETQYF
TGTGCCAGCAGCTCGGGGACTAGTCGGGAGACCCAGTACTTC
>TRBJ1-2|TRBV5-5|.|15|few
CASSLVTGLNYGYTF
TGTGCCAGCAGCTTGGTCACAGGGCTAAACTATGGCTACACCTTC
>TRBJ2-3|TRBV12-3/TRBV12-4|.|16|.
CASSLSGGGPFFTQYF
TGTGCCAGCAGTTTATCTGGTGGGGGGCCCTTCTTTACGCAGTATTTT
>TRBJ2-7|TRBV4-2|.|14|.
CASRPGTGNYEQYF
TGTGCCAGTCGTCCGGGGACGGGAAACTACGAGCAGTACTTC
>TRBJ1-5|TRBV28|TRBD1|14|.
CASQPGQGNQPQHF
TGTGCCAGCCAGCCCGGACAGGGAAATCAGCCCCAGCATTTT
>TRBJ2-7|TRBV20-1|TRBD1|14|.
CSAPPQGAPYEQYF
TGCAGTGCTCCGCCCCAGGGGGCCCCCTACGAGCAGTACTTC
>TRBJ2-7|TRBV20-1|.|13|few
CSARQSSSYEQYF
TGCAGTGCAAGACAGTCGAGCTCCTACGAGCAGTACTTC
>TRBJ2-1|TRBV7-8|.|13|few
CASSSYGYNEQFF
TGTGCCAGCAGCTCCTACGGATACAATGAGCAGTTCTTC
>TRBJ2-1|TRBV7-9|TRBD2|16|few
CASESSGYDSYNEQFF
TGTGCCAGCGAATCTAGCGGGTATGACTCCTACAATGAGCAGTTCTTC
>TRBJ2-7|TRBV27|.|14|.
CASSFSGFTYEQYF
TGTGCCAGCAGTTTTTCGGGGTTTACCTACGAGCAGTACTTC
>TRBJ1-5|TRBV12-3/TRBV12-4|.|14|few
CASSFRGGNQPQHF
TGTGCCAGCAGTTTCCGGGGTGGAAATCAGCCCCAGCATTTT
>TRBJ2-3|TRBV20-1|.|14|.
CSARRAFSTDTQYF
TGCAGTGCTAGGCGGGCCTTTAGCACAGATACGCAGTATTTT
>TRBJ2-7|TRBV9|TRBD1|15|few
CASSVGRTGAYEQYF
TGTGCCAGCAGCGTTGGCCGGACAGGGGCGTACGAGCAGTACTTC
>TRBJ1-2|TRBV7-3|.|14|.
CASSLTNEGYGYTF
TGTGCCAGCAGCTTAACTAATGAGGGCTATGGCTACACCTTC
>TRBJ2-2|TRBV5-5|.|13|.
CASRYRVAGELFF
TGTGCCAGCAGGTACAGGGTCGCCGGGGAGCTGTTTTTT
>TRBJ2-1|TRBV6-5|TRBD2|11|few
CASRAGVAQFF
TGTGCCAGCAGGGCGGGAGTAGCGCAGTTCTTC
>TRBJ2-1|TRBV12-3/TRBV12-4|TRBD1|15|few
CASSFSMGPGQGEFF
TGTGCCAGCAGTTTCTCCATGGGTCCCGGACAGGGGGAGTTCTTC
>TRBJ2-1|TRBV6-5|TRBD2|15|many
CASSPRLAVYNEQFF
TGTGCCAGCAGCCCGAGACTAGCGGTCTACAATGAGCAGTTCTTC
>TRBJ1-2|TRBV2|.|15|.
CASSPQGGWNYGYTF
TGTGCCAGCAGCCCACAGGGAGGTTGGAACTATGGCTACACCTTC
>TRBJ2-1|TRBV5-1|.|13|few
CATSLAAYNEQFF
TGCGCCACCTCCCTTGCGGCCTACAATGAGCAGTTCTTC
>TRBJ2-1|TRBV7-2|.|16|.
CASSLWLPETYNEQFF
TGTGCCAGCAGCTTATGGCTACCGGAGACCTACAATGAGCAGTTCTTC
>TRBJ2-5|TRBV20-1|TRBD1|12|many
CSGTGSQETQYF
TGCAGTGGGACAGGGAGCCAAGAGACCCAGTACTTC
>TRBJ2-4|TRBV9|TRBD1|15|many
CASSVGQGSKNIQYF
TGTGCCAGCAGCGTAGGACAGGGGTCTAAAAACATTCAGTACTTC
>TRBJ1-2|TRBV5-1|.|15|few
CASSLAPGFGYGYTF
TGCGCCAGCAGCTTGGCCCCGGGTTTCGGCTATGGCTACACCTTC
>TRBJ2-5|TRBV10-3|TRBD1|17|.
CAIRGGPGQGHQETQYF
TGTGCCATCAGGGGGGGACCGGGACAGGGCCATCAAGAGACCCAGTACTTC
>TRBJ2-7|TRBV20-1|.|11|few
CSARLTYEQYF
TGCAGTGCTAGACTAACCTACGAGCAGTACTTC
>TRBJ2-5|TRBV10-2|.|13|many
CASSELRRETQYF
TGCGCCAGCAGTGAGTTGCGTCGGGAGACCCAGTACTTC
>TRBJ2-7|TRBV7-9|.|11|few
CASSKNDEQYF
TGTGCCAGCAGCAAGAACGACGAGCAGTACTTC
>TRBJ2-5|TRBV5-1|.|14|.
CASSLGHNQETQYF
TGCGCCAGCAGCTTAGGACACAATCAAGAGACCCAGTACTTC
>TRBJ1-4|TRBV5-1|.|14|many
CASKPGQLNEKLFF
TGCGCCAGCAAACCGGGACAACTCAATGAAAAACTGTTTTTT
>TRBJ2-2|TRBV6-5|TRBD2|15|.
CASSYLAGGGGELFF
TGTGCCAGCAGTTATTTAGCGGGAGGGGGCGGGGAGCTGTTTTTT
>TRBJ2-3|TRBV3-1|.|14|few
CASSFRANTDTQYF
TGTGCCAGCAGCTTCCGGGCCAACACAGATACGCAGTATTTT
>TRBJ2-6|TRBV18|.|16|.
CASSPTEASGANVLTF
TGTGCCAGCTCACCGACAGAAGCCTCTGGGGCCAACGTCCTGACTTTC
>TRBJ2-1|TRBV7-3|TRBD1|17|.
CASSPRAGQGAYNEQFF
TGTGCCAGCAGCCCAAGAGCGGGACAGGGGGCCTACAATGAGCAGTTCTTC
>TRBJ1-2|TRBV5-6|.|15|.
CASRLGGGDNYGYTF
TGTGCCAGCAGGTTGGGTGGAGGGGATAACTATGGCTACACCTTC
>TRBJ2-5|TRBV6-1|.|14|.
CATRAGGPGETQYF
TGTGCCACTCGTGCCGGGGGGCCGGGGGAGACCCAGTACTTC
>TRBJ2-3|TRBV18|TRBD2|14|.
CASSRTSGADTQYF
TGTGCCAGCTCACGGACTAGCGGGGCAGATACGCAGTATTTT
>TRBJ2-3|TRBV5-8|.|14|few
CASSLAVRADTQYF
TGTGCCAGCAGCTTGGCCGTGAGGGCGGATACGCAGTATTTT
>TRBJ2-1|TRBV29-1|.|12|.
CSVVGGGVEQFF
TGCAGCGTTGTAGGGGGAGGTGTTGAGCAGTTCTTC
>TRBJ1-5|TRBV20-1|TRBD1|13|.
CSALRDRRQPQHF
TGCAGTGCGCTCCGGGACAGGAGGCAGCCCCAGCATTTT
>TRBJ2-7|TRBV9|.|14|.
CASSPGLILYEQYF
TGTGCCAGCAGCCCCGGACTTATTCTTTACGAGCAGTACTTC
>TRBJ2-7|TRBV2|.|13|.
CASSDPGGDEQYF
TGTGCCAGCAGTGACCCCGGGGGAGACGAGCAGTACTTC
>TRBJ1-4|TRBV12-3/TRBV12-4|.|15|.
CASSLMRGSSEKLFF
TGTGCCAGCAGTTTAATGAGGGGATCCTCTGAAAAACTGTTTTTT
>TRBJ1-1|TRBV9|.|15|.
CASSVVPGLNTEAFF
TGTGCCAGCAGCGTAGTCCCGGGTCTTAACACTGAAGCTTTCTTT
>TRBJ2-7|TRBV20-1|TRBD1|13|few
CSASRDRVHEQYF
TGCAGTGCTAGCCGGGACAGGGTTCACGAGCAGTACTTC
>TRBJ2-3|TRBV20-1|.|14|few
CSATRDGPEDTQYF
TGCAGTGCGACCCGGGACGGGCCCGAAGATACGCAGTATTTT
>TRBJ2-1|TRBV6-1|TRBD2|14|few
CASASGSSYNEQFF
TGTGCCAGCGCCAGCGGGAGCTCCTACAATGAGCAGTTCTTC
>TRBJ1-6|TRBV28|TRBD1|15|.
CAMGPGTVCWGPLHF
TGTGCCATGGGCCCCGGGACAGTCTGCTGGGGACCCCTCCACTTT
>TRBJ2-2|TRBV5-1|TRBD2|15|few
CASSFKPAGEEELFF
TGCGCCAGCAGCTTTAAGCCAGCGGGAGAGGAGGAGCTGTTTTTT
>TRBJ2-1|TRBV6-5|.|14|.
CASSYLTSYNEQFF
TGTGCCAGCAGTTACCTCACCTCCTACAATGAGCAGTTCTTC
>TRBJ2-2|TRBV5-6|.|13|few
CASSPVFTGELFF
TGTGCCAGCAGCCCCGTATTCACCGGGGAGCTGTTTTTT
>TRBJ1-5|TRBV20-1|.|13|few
CSAAQDSNQPQHF
TGCAGTGCGGCACAGGATAGCAATCAGCCCCAGCATTTT
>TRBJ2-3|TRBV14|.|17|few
CASSVTRASYRVDTQYF
TGTGCCAGCAGCGTTACCAGGGCTTCCTATCGTGTAGATACGCAGTATTTT
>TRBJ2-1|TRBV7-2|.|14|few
CASSLGGEWNEQFF
TGTGCCAGCAGCTTAGGGGGGGAGTGGAATGAGCAGTTCTTC
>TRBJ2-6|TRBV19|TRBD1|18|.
CASRTAGTAFMGANVLTF
TGTGCCAGTAGGACCGCCGGGACAGCCTTTATGGGGGCCAACGTCCTGACTTTC